This is a list of T cell receptor beta chains from one sample in a study of Ad26.COV2.S vaccination and SARS-CoV-2 variants. The protocol was immunoSEQ multiplex PCR, while the TCRdb copy is restricted to in-frame clones and leaves out a portion. Of about 320,000 clones listed, 85% are singletons. Sequenced material: peripheral blood, taken in a trial of Ad26.COV2.S vaccine versus placebo. The receptors originated from a person between 18 and 65 years old who received the Ad26.COV2.S COVID-19 vaccine or a placebo. CDR3s include the opening cysteine and the closing phenylalanine or tryptophan. A D gene is named only where the DNA matches it firmly. A row's size may be missing; if present it is once, few, many or a size class.

TRBJ1-3,TRBV10-3,.,.,CAISGEPSGNTIYF,TGTGCCATCAGCGGGGAGCCCTCTGGAAACACCATATATTTT
TRBJ2-3,TRBV5-4,.,.,CASSFSAGTDTQYF,TGTGCCAGCAGCTTCTCGGCAGGGACAGATACGCAGTATTTT
TRBJ2-7,TRBV28,.,.,CASTGEEQYF,TGTGCCTCAACTGGTGAGGAGCAGTACTTC
TRBJ2-2,TRBV6-5,.,.,CASKITTNTGELFF,TGTGCCAGTAAAATTACAACGAACACCGGGGAGCTGTTTTTT
TRBJ1-2,TRBV20-1,.,.,CSASGRAAYGYTF,TGCAGTGCTAGTGGCAGGGCTGCCTATGGCTACACCTTC
TRBJ1-2,TRBV19,TRBD1,.,CASSQGARFGYTF,TGTGCCAGTAGTCAGGGGGCGCGTTTTGGCTACACCTTC
TRBJ2-7,TRBV7-2,.,few,CASSLTSLDYEQYF,TGTGCCAGCAGCTTAACCTCTCTGGACTACGAGCAGTACTTC
TRBJ2-1,TRBV7-3,.,.,CASSPPGGRGNEQFF,TGTGCCAGCAGCCCACCCGGTGGGCGGGGCAATGAGCAGTTCTTC
TRBJ2-1,TRBV11-2,.,.,CASSRRGSARGWQFF,TGTGCCAGCAGCCGAAGGGGTTCCGCACGAGGGTGGCAGTTCTTC
TRBJ2-7,TRBV6-2/TRBV6-3,.,.,CASSFTYEQYF,TGTGCCAGCAGTTTCACCTACGAGCAGTACTTC
TRBJ1-1,TRBV27,.,.,CASSLFRGAGDATEAFF,TGTGCCAGCAGTTTATTTCGGGGGGCCGGGGACGCAACTGAAGCTTTCTTT
TRBJ1-5,TRBV19,.,.,CASSLQGFEQPQHF,TGTGCCAGTAGCCTACAGGGATTCGAGCAGCCCCAGCATTTT
TRBJ1-5,TRBV7-8,.,.,CASSLSRGAGVQPQHF,TGTGCCAGCAGCTTAAGTAGGGGTGCTGGGGTACAGCCCCAGCATTTT
TRBJ2-3,TRBV13,TRBD2,.,CASSPRTSGGDQKGTDTQYF,TGTGCCAGCAGCCCCCGGACTAGCGGGGGGGATCAAAAGGGCACAGATACGCAGTATTTT
TRBJ1-5,TRBV7-4,TRBD1,.,CASSLEAGGLNQPQHF,TGTGCCAGCAGCTTAGAGGCAGGGGGGCTAAATCAGCCCCAGCATTTT
TRBJ1-3,TRBV9,.,.,CASSVHPQNSGNTIYF,TGTGCCAGCAGCGTCCACCCACAGAACTCTGGAAACACCATATATTTT
TRBJ2-5,TRBV5-1,TRBD2,.,CASSLELAGGQETQYF,TGCGCCAGCAGCTTGGAACTAGCGGGGGGACAAGAGACCCAGTACTTC
TRBJ2-1,TRBV27,TRBD2,.,CASRTTSGGSYNEQFF,TGTGCCAGCAGAACGACTAGCGGGGGGTCCTACAATGAGCAGTTCTTC
TRBJ2-5,TRBV7-2,TRBD2,.,CASSLGGLAGEQETQYF,TGTGCCAGCAGCTTAGGGGGACTAGCGGGGGAACAAGAGACCCAGTACTTC
TRBJ1-2,TRBV12-3/TRBV12-4,.,.,CASSLGQGYGYTF,TGTGCCAGCAGTTTGGGGCAGGGCTATGGCTACACCTTC
TRBJ2-3,TRBV29-1,.,.,CSAKTRASTDTQYF,TGCAGCGCAAAGACCCGTGCTAGCACAGATACGCAGTATTTT
TRBJ1-5,TRBV19,.,few,CASSRPYSNQPQHF,TGTGCCAGTAGCAGGCCGTATAGCAATCAGCCCCAGCATTTT
TRBJ1-2,TRBV25-1,.,.,CASSERADSRYGYTF,TGTGCCAGCAGTGAACGGGCAGACTCCCGGTATGGCTACACCTTC
TRBJ1-1,TRBV6-4,TRBD1,.,CASSPGQGKAFF,TGTGCCAGCAGTCCCGGACAGGGCAAAGCTTTCTTT
TRBJ2-1,TRBV7-9,.,few,CASSLNRDNEQFF,TGTGCCAGCAGCTTAAACAGGGACAATGAGCAGTTCTTC
TRBJ2-2,TRBV19,.,.,CASSIRGHGELFF,TGTGCCAGTAGTATCCGTGGTCACGGGGAGCTGTTTTTT
TRBJ2-3,TRBV28,TRBD2,.,CASSRLLAGDTDTQYF,TGTGCCAGCAGTCGACTGCTAGCGGGGGACACAGATACGCAGTATTTT
TRBJ2-5,TRBV5-4,.,.,CASSLGQTQETQYF,TGTGCCAGCAGCTTGGGCCAGACCCAAGAGACCCAGTACTTC
TRBJ2-2,TRBV5-5,.,.,CASSLVRGATGELFF,TGTGCCAGCAGCTTGGTTAGGGGTGCCACCGGGGAGCTGTTTTTT
TRBJ2-3,TRBV5-1,TRBD2,.,CASSLLAGGPADTQYF,TGCGCCAGCAGCTTATTAGCGGGGGGGCCGGCAGATACGCAGTATTTT
TRBJ2-1,TRBV7-3,TRBD1,.,CASSSDRGSYNEQFF,TGTGCCAGCAGCTCGGACAGGGGCTCCTACAATGAGCAGTTCTTC
TRBJ1-2,TRBV10-3,TRBD1,.,CAISELGQGNYGYTF,TGTGCCATCAGTGAGTTGGGACAGGGTAACTATGGCTACACCTTC
TRBJ2-5,TRBV29-1,TRBD2,.,CSVEPRLAVRTQYF,TGCAGCGTTGAACCGAGACTAGCGGTCCGGACCCAGTACTTC
TRBJ2-1,TRBV27,.,.,CASSFGRLSNEQFF,TGTGCCAGCAGTTTTGGGAGACTAAGCAATGAGCAGTTCTTC
TRBJ2-3,TRBV24-1,TRBD2,.,CATSDLSGGAFDTQYF,TGTGCCACCAGTGATTTGAGCGGGGGGGCCTTCGATACGCAGTATTTT
TRBJ1-1,TRBV23-1,TRBD1,.,CASRPRTGGLKAFF,TGCGCCAGCCGACCTCGAACAGGGGGCTTAAAAGCTTTCTTT
TRBJ2-7,TRBV9,.,.,CASSARGSGDEQYF,TGTGCCAGCAGCGCACGGGGTAGCGGAGACGAGCAGTACTTC
TRBJ1-2,TRBV6-5,.,.,CASRAPDSYGYTF,TGTGCCAGCAGGGCCCCGGACAGCTATGGCTACACCTTC
TRBJ1-2,TRBV6-4,TRBD1,.,CASPRPGTGNYGYTF,TGTGCCAGCCCTCGTCCCGGGACAGGGAACTATGGCTACACCTTC
TRBJ1-5,TRBV6-5,.,.,CASSYIRDSNQPQHF,TGTGCCAGCAGTTATATAAGAGATAGCAATCAGCCCCAGCATTTT
TRBJ1-6,TRBV7-2,.,.,CASSLDGSRVHF,TGTGCCAGCAGCTTAGATGGTAGCAGGGTCCACTTT
TRBJ2-5,TRBV13,.,.,CASSRLRLGGETQYF,TGTGCCAGCAGCCGGTTGAGACTAGGGGGAGAGACCCAGTACTTC
TRBJ1-1,TRBV18,.,.,CASSPKGGLGTEAFF,TGTGCCAGCTCACCCAAGGGGGGGCTGGGGACTGAAGCTTTCTTT
TRBJ1-5,TRBV6-6,.,.,CASSYSVQISNQPQHF,TGTGCCAGCAGTTACTCGGTACAGATCAGCAATCAGCCCCAGCATTTT
TRBJ1-1,TRBV28,.,.,CASSFWGRTNTEAFF,TGTGCCAGCAGTTTCTGGGGACGGACGAACACTGAAGCTTTCTTT
TRBJ1-2,TRBV6-5,.,.,CASSRLVAGDYGYTF,TGTGCCAGCAGTCGACTCGTGGCCGGAGATTATGGCTACACCTTC
TRBJ1-2,TRBV14,.,.,CASGPSGAGYGYTF,TGTGCCAGCGGTCCCTCCGGGGCGGGTTATGGCTACACCTTC
TRBJ2-3,TRBV6-5,.,.,CASSYSGQGNRYF,TGTGCCAGCAGTTACTCAGGGCAGGGGAACCGGTATTTT
TRBJ1-4,TRBV7-6,TRBD1,.,CASSPTPGGATRIKNEKLFF,TGTGCCAGCAGCCCCACCCCAGGGGGCGCAACAAGAATTAAAAATGAAAAACTGTTTTTT
TRBJ2-7,TRBV5-1,.,.,CASSFGYDEQYF,TGCGCCAGCAGCTTTGGGTACGACGAGCAGTACTTC
TRBJ2-7,TRBV15,.,.,CATSREGSPVYEQYF,TGTGCCACCAGCAGAGAGGGTTCTCCTGTCTACGAGCAGTACTTC
TRBJ2-7,TRBV20-1,.,once,CSAHEFYEQYF,TGCAGTGCACATGAGTTCTACGAGCAGTACTTC
TRBJ2-2,TRBV5-4,.,few,CASSNRGLANTGELFF,TGTGCCAGCAGCAACCGGGGACTGGCGAACACCGGGGAGCTGTTTTTT